The clone carrying this T cell receptor (beta chain) was seen at least ten times. What it recognizes is unknown. Researchers amplified the TCR beta CDR3 regions from RNA transcripts. The TCR CDR3 was amplified in a first-round RT-PCR using the HTBI primer set. TCRdb reprocessed the multiplex PCR reads with MiXCR, giving one entry per CDR3 protein. This table has about 640,000 distinct CDR3 sequences, roughly 15% appearing once. The CDR3 runs to 12 residues. V was cut by 7 bases and J by 6 bases, with 16 bases left in between. Per germline, CDR1 SQVTM and CDR2 ANQGSEA. This specimen belongs to a study of T cells in Graves' hyperthyroidism and ophthalmopathy. Findings and caveats of the study: The blood repertoire included most of the expanded thyroid clonotypes above 0.001.

The diagnoses drew upon clinical symptoms, serum thyroxine and TRAb, thyroid ultrasound and orbital computed tomography. The receptor was derived from a woman aged 45-65 years with Graves' ophthalmopathy. The sample taken for sequencing was blood. The rearrangement links TRBV29-1 to TRBJ2-7; D remains unclear. CDR3 in DNA: TGCAGCGCTGGCCTACAAACGAGCGAGCAGTACTTC. This encodes CSAGLQTSEQYF.